This paragraph reports one T cell receptor (beta chain). This sample stems from a study of T cells after yellow fever vaccination. Trimming cost V 1 base and J 5 bases, with 0 bases left between them. The CDR3 spans 12 residues. From germline, CDR1 is LGHDT and CDR2 YNNKEL (reference sequence). The study made its TCR cDNA through 5'RACE template switching. That step introduced a universal primer site along with UMIs. TCRdb re-called the 5' RACE reads through MiXCR, storing one row per CDR3 protein. The sample consists of some 290,000 distinct CDR3 sequences, over 8.5% of them appearing once. The chain couples TRBV3-1 to TRBJ2-6; D gene unclear. This TCR derives from a man between 18 and 35 years old who received the YFV17D yellow fever vaccine. The source material was CD4+ T cells sorted from PBMCs, sampled 45 days after the yellow fever booster vaccination. The CDR3 nucleotides are TGTGCCAGCAGCCAAGGGGCCAACGTCCTGACTTTC. It specifies CASSQGANVLTF.